This passage covers 8 T cell receptor beta chains from one sample sequenced in a study of blood T cell repertoires in COVID-19. TCRdb keeps only in-frame clones here, not all; method: immunoSEQ multiplex PCR. The table has hundreds of thousands of clones, 80% to 90% seen once. The sequencing input was peripheral blood. The receptors derive from a woman aged 55-75 years with COVID-19, enrolled during active disease.

This clone came up once. This chain joins TRBV3-1 (or the pseudogene TRBV3-2) and TRBJ2-3; 9 bases align to TRBD2. Germline CDR1 and CDR2: LGHDT and YNNKEL (reference sequence). The CDR3 runs to 14 residues. Losses at the gene ends were 5 bases for V and 3 bases for J; bases not matched to a gene: 3. This CDR3 reads CASSAGGRTDTQYF. The CDR3 nucleotides read TGTGCCAGCAGCGCGGGGGGGCGAACAGATACGCAGTATTTT.

This chain connects TRBV5-5 to TRBJ2-7; D may be TRBD1 (5 bases). The CDR3 consists of 17 residues. V shed 5 bases and J shed 0 bases, with 21 bases lying between them. Germline V gene sequence: CDR1 SGHKS, CDR2 YYEKEE (reference sequence). The CDR3 DNA reads as TGTGCCAGCAGGCTTCATACAGGCGTGGATTACTCCTACGAGCAGTACTTC. Its translation: CASRLHTGVDYSYEQYF.

The gene calls are TRBV5-1 and TRBJ2-2, with D uncertain. Trimming pared 2 bases from V and 2 bases from J, leaving 7 bases between. Germline values: CDR1 SGHRS, CDR2 YFSETQ. The CDR3 loop spans 14 amino acids. The CDR3 DNA reads TGCGCCAGCAGCTTCGGCGGAAACACCGGGGAGCTGTTTTTT. It encodes CASSFGGNTGELFF.

The chain links TRBV20-1 to TRBJ1-3; D ambiguous. In germline, CDR1 is DFQATT, CDR2 SNEGSKA (reference sequence). The CDR3 length is 11 residues. V lost 6 bases, J lost 8 bases, and 11 bases lay in between. CDR3 nucleotide sequence: TGCAGTGCCTCCTTATCGGACACCATATATTTT. It specifies CSASLSDTIYF.

The V call is TRBV5-4, the J call TRBJ2-7; D gene ambiguous. The CDR3 totals 12 residues. Germline loops: CDR1 SGHNT, CDR2 YYREEE (reference sequence). V gave up 3 bases and J gave up 6 bases, with 10 bases separating them. The CDR3, as DNA: TGTGCCAGCAGCTCCCCGGTAGCCGAGCAGTACTTC. Amino acid sequence: CASSSPVAEQYF.

This clone was counted a few times. The V call is TRBV11-3, the J call TRBJ1-6; 9 nucleotides match TRBD1. The CDR3 contains 15 residues. The germline V gene encodes CDR1 SGHNT and CDR2 YENEEA. Unmatched junction bases numbered 6, after V lost 5 bases and J lost 7 bases. CDR3 amino acids: CASSTGQGTNSPLHF. DNA for the CDR3: TGTGCCAGCAGCACAGGACAGGGGACGAATTCACCCCTCCACTTT.

The chain uses TRBV10-2 and TRBJ2-7, with D perhaps matching TRBD1 (6 bases). The V gene lost 5 bases and the J gene lost 2 bases, with 10 bases spanning the gap. The germline V gene has CDR1 WSHSY and CDR2 SAAADI. This CDR3 is 13 amino acids long. The CDR3 loop is CASSTTGTYEQYF. The CDR3 DNA sequence: TGCGCCAGCAGTACGACAGGCACCTACGAGCAGTACTTC.

This chain uses TRBV2 with TRBJ1-6; a weak D match, TRBD1 (6 bases). The germline V gene encodes CDR1 SNHLY and CDR2 FYNNEI. The CDR3 length is 15 residues. Between the trimmed V and J ends, which lost 6 bases and 7 bases, there was a span of 16 bases. The CDR3 bases are TGTGCCAGCAGCTCTCGGGACATCTCAAATTCACCCCTCCACTTT. It translates to CASSSRDISNSPLHF.